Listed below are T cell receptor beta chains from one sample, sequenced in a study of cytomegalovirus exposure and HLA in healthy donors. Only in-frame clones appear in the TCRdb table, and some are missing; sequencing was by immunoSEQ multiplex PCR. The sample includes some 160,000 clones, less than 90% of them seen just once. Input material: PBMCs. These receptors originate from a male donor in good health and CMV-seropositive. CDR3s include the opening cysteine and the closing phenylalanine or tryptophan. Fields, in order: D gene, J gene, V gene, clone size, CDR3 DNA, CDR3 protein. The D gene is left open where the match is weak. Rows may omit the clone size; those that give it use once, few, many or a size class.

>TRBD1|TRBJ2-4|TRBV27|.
TGTGCCAGCAGCCGCACAGGGGCGACCAAAAACATTCAGTACTTC
CASSRTGATKNIQYF
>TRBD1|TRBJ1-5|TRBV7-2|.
TGTGCCAGCAGCTTGGACAGGGGGCGTTGGCAGCCCCAGCATTTT
CASSLDRGRWQPQHF
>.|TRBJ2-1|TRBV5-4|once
TGTGCCAGCAGCCCGAGGGCGGGATTCTCCTACAATGAGCAGTTCTTC
CASSPRAGFSYNEQFF
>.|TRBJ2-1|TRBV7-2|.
TGTGCCAGCAGGCCTACAGGGCTGACGGGTAGCTCCTACAATGAGCAGTTCTTC
CASRPTGLTGSSYNEQFF
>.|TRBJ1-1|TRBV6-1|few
TGTGCCAGCAGTGGCTGCTGCGGGGTGGACACTGAAGCTTTCTTT
CASSGCCGVDTEAFF
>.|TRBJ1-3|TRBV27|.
TGTGCCAGCAGTTTATCAGGGAGCTCTGGAAACACCATATATTTT
CASSLSGSSGNTIYF
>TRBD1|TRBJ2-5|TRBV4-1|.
TGCGCCAGCAGCCAAGGGACAGGCAAGGGGAGAGAGACCCAGTACTTC
CASSQGTGKGRETQYF
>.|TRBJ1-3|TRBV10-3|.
TGTGCCATCAGTGAGTCAGCTGGAGGCGACTACTCTGGAAACACCATATATTTT
CAISESAGGDYSGNTIYF
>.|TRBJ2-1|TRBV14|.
TGTGCCAGCAGCCAAGTGACAGGCAGGGATGAGCAGTTCTTC
CASSQVTGRDEQFF
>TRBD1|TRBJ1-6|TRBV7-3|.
TGTGCCAGCAGCCTTCAGGGGGCTTCCTCACCCCTCCACTTT
CASSLQGASSPLHF
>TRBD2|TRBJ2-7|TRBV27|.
TGTGCCAGCAGCGGGACTAGCGGAACCTACGAGCAGTACTTC
CASSGTSGTYEQYF
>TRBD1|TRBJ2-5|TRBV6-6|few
TGTGCCAGCAGTTACTCGATAGGACAGGACCAAGAGACCCAGTACTTC
CASSYSIGQDQETQYF
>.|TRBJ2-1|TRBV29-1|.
TGCAGCGTTGAAGAACGGACTTCGCAGTTCTTC
CSVEERTSQFF
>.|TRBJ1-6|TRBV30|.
TGTGCCTGGAGTCCCCCCCCACGGGGTTCACCCCTCCACTTT
CAWSPPPRGSPLHF
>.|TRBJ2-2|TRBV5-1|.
TGCGCCAGCAGCTTGGGGGCCCATAACACCGGGGAGCTGTTTTTT
CASSLGAHNTGELFF
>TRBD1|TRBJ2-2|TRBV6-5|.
TGTGCCAGCACCCCTGGCGCAGGGGGCCCCGGGGAGCTGTTTTTT
CASTPGAGGPGELFF
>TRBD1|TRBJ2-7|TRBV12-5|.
TGTGCTAGTGGTTCCTCGGACAGGGTGCCCTACGAGCAGTACTTC
CASGSSDRVPYEQYF
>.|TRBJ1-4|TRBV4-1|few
TGCGCCAGCAGCCAAGATGGAGGGGGGGGTGAAAAACTGTTTTTT
CASSQDGGGGEKLFF
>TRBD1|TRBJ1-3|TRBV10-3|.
TGTGCCACAATTGGACAGGGCGCGCTTCTCTCTGGAAACACCATATATTTT
CATIGQGALLSGNTIYF
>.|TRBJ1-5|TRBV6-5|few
TGTGCCAGCAGCCCGGACAGTCTGGGGAATCAGCCCCAGCATTTT
CASSPDSLGNQPQHF